One and the same sample provided the 29 T cell receptor beta chains below, sequenced in a study of OX40 agonist ivuxolimab in advanced cancers. Measured with immunoSEQ multiplex PCR; TCRdb has only the in-frame clones, and not every one. The table includes about 22,000 clones, approximately 87% detected once. Sample: CD4+ or CD8+ T cells sorted from blood, taken in a trial of the OX40 agonist ivuxolimab. The receptors derive from an adult with an advanced solid tumor such as melanoma, head and neck, liver or kidney cancer.

The V gene is TRBV7-6, the J gene TRBJ2-1; TRBD1 or TRBD2 may be the D gene (7 bases each). Germline CDR1 and CDR2: SGHVS and FNYEAQ. CDR3 size: 14 residues. V was shortened by 5 bases and J by 3 bases, with 11 bases between the two germline ends. The CDR3 region is CASSAGGGYNEQFF. The CDR3 nucleotides read TGTGCCAGCAGCGCAGGGGGGGGCTACAATGAGCAGTTCTTC. Filled out from reference TRBV7-6 and TRBJ2-1, the complete variable domain reads GAGVSQSPRYKVTKRGQDVALRCDPISGHVSLYWYRQALGQGPEFLTYFNYEAQQDKSGLPNDRFSAERPEGSISTLTIQRTEQRDSAMYRCASSAGGGYNEQFFGPGTRLTVL.

The V gene is TRBV5-6, the J gene TRBJ1-2, with D unclear. The germline V gene has CDR1 SGHDT and CDR2 YYEEEE. Trimming removed 4 bases from V and 0 bases from J, with 16 bases in between. The CDR3 loop spans 16 amino acids. CDR3 bases: TGTGCCAGCAGCCACCCGACCGATTTAGCTAACTATGGCTACACCTTC. The encoded protein is CASSHPTDLANYGYTF.

The chain employs TRBV27 and TRBJ2-7; D is ambiguous. V lost 5 bases, J lost 2 bases, and 13 bases lay in between. CDR1 and CDR2 from the germline V gene are MNHEY and SMNVEV (reference sequence). The CDR3 sequence is 14 residues long. The CDR3 nucleotides read TGTGCCAGCAGTCCTCAGACAAATACCTACGAGCAGTACTTC. Protein: CASSPQTNTYEQYF.

V gene TRBV7-8 combines with J gene TRBJ1-5, with TRBD1 identical over 7 bases. Germline V gene data show CDR1 as SGHVS and CDR2 as FQNEAQ. The CDR3 contains 18 residues. V shed 4 bases and J 0 bases; nucleotides not matched to a gene: 12. CDR3 bases: TGTGCCAGCAGCTCTAGCCTAGGGGGCGAATATAGCAATCAGCCCCAGCATTTT. Translation: CASSSSLGGEYSNQPQHF. Supplemented by reference TRBV7-8 and TRBJ1-5, the full variable domain reads GAGVSQSPRYKVAKRGQDVALRCDPISGHVSLFWYQQALGQGPEFLTYFQNEAQLDKSGLPSDRFFAERPEGSVSTLKIQRTQQEDSAVYLCASSSSLGGEYSNQPQHFGDGTRLSIL.

The chain recombines TRBV11-3 with TRBJ2-7; D perhaps matches TRBD1 (5 bases). The germline V gene has CDR1 SGHNT and CDR2 YENEEA. Trimming removed 3 bases at V and 4 bases at J, with 10 bases between. The CDR3 sequence is 13 residues long. CDR3 nucleotides: TGTGCCAGCAGCTTTTGGGGCCGGTACGAGCAGTACTTC. It yields the protein CASSFWGRYEQYF.

V gene TRBV6-6 combines with J gene TRBJ2-3; D unclear. Deletions cut 5 bases from V and 2 bases from J, with 17 bases between. CDR3 length equals 16 residues. Germline V gives CDR1 MNHNY, CDR2 SVGAGI (reference sequence). The CDR3 DNA reads as TGTGCCAGCAGTCTCCGGGTCTCCGAGTCCACAGATACGCAGTATTTT. This encodes CASSLRVSESTDTQYF.

The chain carries TRBV7-8 and TRBJ1-2; tentative D call: TRBD1 (5 bases). Trimming removed 5 bases at V and 7 bases at J, with 17 bases between. CDR1 is SGHVS and CDR2 is FQNEAQ in the germline V gene. The CDR3 extends over 14 amino acids. CDR3 in amino acids: CASSHGRGDSGYTF. The DNA for the CDR3 is TGTGCCAGCAGCCACGGACGGGGGGATAGTGGCTACACCTTC.

The CDR3 region is CASSPGGVAKNIQYF. Here the CDR3 DNA reads TGTGCCAGCAGTCCCGGGGGAGTAGCCAAAAACATTCAGTACTTC. This chain uses TRBV5-5 with TRBJ2-4, with a tentative D call TRBD2 (6 bases). CDR1 is SGHKS, CDR2 YYEKEE, per germline (reference sequence). V lost 5 bases, J lost 0 bases, and 12 bases lay in between. The CDR3 contains 15 residues.

This chain links TRBV28 with TRBJ1-2, with D tentatively TRBD1 (5 bases). Germline V gene data show CDR1 as MDHEN and CDR2 as SYDVKM. V lost 3 bases and J lost 6, with 11 bases in between. The CDR3 loop spans 13 amino acids. The CDR3 DNA sequence: TGTGCCAGCAGTTTTAAGGGGTCCCATGGCTACACCTTC. Its protein is CASSFKGSHGYTF.

This clone was seen just once. The chain carries TRBV7-2 and TRBJ2-3; D unresolved. CDR3 length: 14 amino acids. Germline CDR1 SGHTA, CDR2 FQGNSA. The germline V and J ends were trimmed by 5 bases and 4 bases, with 13 bases remaining between them. The CDR3 region has the DNA TGTGCCAGCAGCGAAGCAGGCAGTGCAGATACGCAGTATTTT. Its protein is CASSEAGSADTQYF.

V and J are TRBV28 and TRBJ1-1; tentatively, D is TRBD1 (5 bases). CDR3 length: 14 amino acids. With 5 bases removed from V and 5 bases from J, the gap between germline ends came to 15 bases. Per the germline V gene, CDR1 is MDHEN and CDR2 is SYDVKM. The CDR3 loop reads CASSPMGGGTEAFF. The CDR3 nucleotides read TGTGCCAGCAGTCCGATGGGGGGTGGGACTGAAGCTTTCTTT.

The rearrangement joins TRBV5-1 to TRBJ2-7; D not certain. CDR3 length equals 14 residues. Trimming took 0 bases from V and 6 from J, leaving 13 bases between them. Germline CDR1 is SGHRS and CDR2 is YFSETQ. CDR3 bases: TGCGCCAGCAGCTTGGGTGGACCTCCAATCGAGCAGTACTTC. Translated: CASSLGGPPIEQYF.

V and J are TRBV9 and TRBJ2-2; 7 positions match TRBD2. Trimming at V came to 2 bases and at J to 2 bases, leaving 9 bases not matched to a gene. Germline V gene sequence: CDR1 SGDLS, CDR2 YYNGEE. CDR3 length: 17 residues. CDR3 sequence (DNA): TGTGCCAGCAGCGTCTCCCGGGACTACCCAAACACCGGGGAGCTGTTTTTT. Translating gives CASSVSRDYPNTGELFF. The variable domain in full, completed from reference TRBV9 and TRBJ2-2, reads DSGVTQTPKHLITATGQRVTLRCSPRSGDLSVYWYQQSLDQGLQFLIQYYNGEERAKGNILERFSAQQFPDLHSELNLSSLELGDSALYFCASSVSRDYPNTGELFFGEGSRLTVL.

V gene TRBV2 combines with J gene TRBJ2-3; a possible D gene is TRBD2 (5 bases). The CDR3 is 14 amino acids. Germline V CDR1 and CDR2: SNHLY, FYNNEI. The V end lost 4 bases, the J end lost 4 bases, and 12 bases lay between the germline ends. The CDR3 nucleotides read TGTGCCAGCAGTGGTGGGAGTTGGGCAGATACGCAGTATTTT. Translated, it gives CASSGGSWADTQYF. The variable domain in full, completed from reference TRBV2 and TRBJ2-3, reads EPEVTQTPSHQVTQMGQEVILRCVPISNHLYFYWYRQILGQKVEFLVSFYNNEISEKSEIFDDQFSVERPDGSNFTLKIRSTKLEDSAMYFCASSGGSWADTQYFGPGTRLTVL.

This chain joins TRBV4-3 and TRBJ1-2; TRBD1 matches 7 bases. The CDR3 is made up of 14 amino acids. Germline V gene data show CDR1 as LGHNA and CDR2 as YSLEER. V lost 3 bases to trimming and J lost 8 bases; unmatched junction nucleotides: 9. The CDR3 spells CASSQNERGHGYTF. For the CDR3, the DNA is TGCGCCAGCAGCCAGAACGAAAGGGGGCACGGCTACACCTTC.

V usage is TRBV9 and J usage is TRBJ2-7; D call uncertain. Between the trimmed V and J ends, which lost 0 bases and 0 bases, there was a span of 7 bases. Germline CDR1 and CDR2: SGDLS and YYNGEE. CDR3 length: 14 residues. CDR3 nucleotide sequence: TGTGCCAGCAGCGTAGCCGACGGCTCCTACGAGCAGTACTTC. As protein: CASSVADGSYEQYF.

The rearrangement links TRBV7-8 to TRBJ2-3; the D is unclear. Trimming left V 5 bases short and J 6 bases short, with 9 bases between. CDR3 length: 12 amino acids. Per the germline V gene, CDR1 is SGHVS and CDR2 is FQNEAQ. In DNA, the CDR3 is TGTGCCAGCAGCCTCGGGTGGGATACGCAGTATTTT. Protein: CASSLGWDTQYF. The complete variable domain, with remaining parts taken from reference TRBV7-8 and TRBJ2-3, reads GAGVSQSPRYKVAKRGQDVALRCDPISGHVSLFWYQQALGQGPEFLTYFQNEAQLDKSGLPSDRFFAERPEGSVSTLKIQRTQQEDSAVYLCASSLGWDTQYFGPGTRLTVL.

As concerns this clone: At the DNA level, this CDR3 is encoded by other sequences in the same sample as well. This rearrangement joins TRBV19 to TRBJ2-7; D possibly corresponds to TRBD2 (5 bases). V shed 3 bases and J shed 0 bases, with 9 bases lying between them. CDR1 and CDR2 from the germline V gene are LNHDA and SQIVND (reference sequence). This CDR3 comprises 14 residues. The chain's CDR3 is CASSIVGSSYEQYF. Written as DNA, the CDR3 is TGTGCCAGTAGTATTGTAGGGAGCTCCTACGAGCAGTACTTC.

This chain links TRBV11-2 with TRBJ2-7; D remains unclear. Trimming stripped 2 bases from V and 1 base from J, with 9 bases between. Germline CDR1 and CDR2: SGHAT and FQNNGV. This CDR3 has 14 amino acids. The CDR3 sequence is CASSLTGSSYEQYF. As DNA, the CDR3 is TGTGCCAGCAGCTTAACGGGCAGTTCCTACGAGCAGTACTTC.

This chain connects TRBV27 to TRBJ1-4, with unresolved D. V was pared by 3 bases and J by 1 base, with 3 bases between. There are 13 residues in the CDR3. CDR1 and CDR2 from the germline V gene are MNHEY and SMNVEV (reference sequence). The DNA of the CDR3 is TGTGCCAGCAGTTTCCTAACTAATGAAAAACTGTTTTTT. As protein: CASSFLTNEKLFF.

The chain has TRBV28 and TRBJ1-5; TRBD1 might be the D (5 bases). This CDR3 region has 13 residues. Deletions cut 5 bases from V and 6 bases from J, with 11 bases between. Looked up from germline, CDR1 is MDHEN and CDR2 is SYDVKM. The CDR3 DNA is TGTGCCAGCAGTCTGGGGGTGAGTCAGCCCCAGCATTTT. Protein sequence: CASSLGVSQPQHF.

The rearrangement uses TRBV5-6 and TRBJ1-2; 9 nucleotides agree with TRBD1. CDR3 length equals 13 residues. The germline V gene encodes CDR1 SGHDT and CDR2 YYEEEE. J lost 7 bases, V lost 4 bases, and 5 bases had no gene match. CDR3 sequence reads: CASSGGTGSGYTF. The CDR3 nucleotides are TGTGCCAGCAGCGGGGGGACAGGGAGTGGCTACACCTTC.

By share of the sample, this clone is medium-sized (0.01 to 0.1%). The chain employs TRBV7-8 and TRBJ2-7, with TRBD2 matching 11 bases. Germline-derived CDR1 and CDR2 are SGHVS and FQNEAQ. The junction had 8 bases not matched to a gene; V was cut back by 0 bases and J by 7 bases. The CDR3 contains 16 residues. CDR3 sequence (DNA): TGTGCCAGCAGCTTAGCGCTAATAGCGGGAGGGCCAGAGCAGTACTTC. This encodes CASSLALIAGGPEQYF.

Written as DNA, the CDR3 is TGTGCCAGCAGCTTAGGGTATTCACCCCTCCACTTT. This codes for CASSLGYSPLHF. The chain combines TRBV13 with TRBJ1-6, with D unresolved. This CDR3 has 12 residues. The V gene's germline CDR1 is PRHDT and CDR2 FYEKMQ (reference sequence). Trimming left V 0 bases short and J 8 bases short, with 2 bases between.

The chain combines TRBV28 with TRBJ2-5, with TRBD2 matching over 7 bases. The V gene end was trimmed by 2 bases and the J gene end by 4 bases; junction bases not matched to a gene: 7. The CDR3 has 15 residues. Per the germline V gene, CDR1 is MDHEN and CDR2 is SYDVKM. This CDR3 reads CASSLGASGRETQYF. The DNA for the CDR3 is TGTGCCAGCAGTTTAGGGGCTAGCGGTCGAGAGACCCAGTACTTC.

The chain is built from TRBV30 and TRBJ1-2; D remains unclear. CDR3 length: 12 amino acids. Trimming shortened V by 5 bases and J by 8 bases, and 15 bases separated the two germline ends. CDR1 and CDR2 (germline): GTSNPN, SVGIG (reference sequence). The CDR3, as DNA: TGTGCCTGGTCAGGTCTGTTTATGGGCTACACCTTC. This gives the protein CAWSGLFMGYTF.

J is TRBJ2-5 and V is TRBV14; a possible D gene is TRBD2 (6 bases). This CDR3 is 11 amino acids long. The germline V gene has CDR1 SGHDN and CDR2 FVKESK. Trimming shortened V by 3 bases and J by 11 bases, and 10 bases separated the two germline ends. For the CDR3, the DNA is TGTGCCAGCAGCCACGGGGGTGAGCAGTACTTC. It codes for CASSHGGEQYF.

The chain couples TRBV10-3 to TRBJ2-7, with TRBD2 identical over 11 bases. Germline V gene sequence: CDR1 ENHRY, CDR2 SYGVKD. V shed 2 bases and J 0 bases; nucleotides not matched to a gene: 9. The CDR3 runs to 18 residues. CDR3 coding DNA: TGTGCCATCAGTGAGCGTTATGGACTAGCGGGCGTCTCCTACGAGCAGTACTTC. Its protein product is CAISERYGLAGVSYEQYF.

The chain is built from TRBV7-3 and TRBJ2-5, with 14 positions matching TRBD2. This CDR3 has 16 residues. Germline CDR1 and CDR2: SGHTA and FQGTGA. J gave up 4 bases and V 5 bases, and 6 bases lay outside the gene matches. In DNA, the CDR3 is TGTGCCAGCAGCCTAGGGACTAGCGGGAGTCCAGAGACCCAGTACTTC. The encoded protein is CASSLGTSGSPETQYF.